Each of the 18 T cell receptor beta chains below was sequenced from the same sample in a study of CD8 T cells in Susac syndrome (dated by TCRdb to the late 2010s). Library generation was performed with the immunoSEQ multiplex PCR assay. RNA was extracted using the RNeasy kit, and about 0.45 to 1 ug of the RNA was reverse transcribed with random hexamers. TCRdb's own reprocessing of the public reads used fastp at Q25 and MiXCR and kept productive beta chains. Rows merge per CDR3 protein into single entries with the most common DNA and genes. The table for this sample lists about 130,000 distinct CDR3 sequences; around 75% of them were counted only once. Clones ranked in the top ten supply 0.45% to 0.6% of the sample. What was sequenced was CD8+ T cells from PBMCs. The receptors here all came from a human donor with multiple sclerosis.

The V call is TRBV14, the J call TRBJ1-2, with a tentative D call TRBD1 (5 bases). The CDR3 spans 14 residues. The V and J ends lost 1 base and 4 bases respectively, with 10 bases between them. The germline V gene encodes CDR1 SGHDN and CDR2 FVKESK. CDR3 nucleotide sequence: TGTGCCAGCAGCCAAGCTGGGGGTCCCTATGGCTACACCTTC. This translates into CASSQAGGPYGYTF.

This chain connects TRBV7-9 to TRBJ2-3; D is undetermined. V dropped 2 bases and J dropped 5 bases, with 8 bases sitting between them. The length of the CDR3 is 13 residues. Germline CDR1 SEHNR, CDR2 FQNEAQ (reference sequence). CDR3 loop: CASSLLIRDTQYF. As DNA, the CDR3 is TGTGCCAGCAGCTTATTAATCCGAGATACGCAGTATTTT.

The chain employs TRBV20-1 and TRBJ2-1, with 10 bases fitting TRBD2. With V trimmed by 4 bases and J by 6 bases, 9 bases remained unmatched. The CDR3 is made up of 15 amino acids. Germline CDR1 DFQATT, CDR2 SNEGSKA (reference sequence). DNA for the CDR3: TGCAGTGCTACGGGACTAGCGTTGTCTAGCAATGAGCAGTTCTTC. Translated: CSATGLALSSNEQFF.

The V and J genes are TRBV15 and TRBJ2-2, with TRBD2 as a possible D gene (5 bases). Germline V gene sequence: CDR1 LNHNV, CDR2 YYDKDF (reference sequence). This CDR3 has 13 residues. Trimming took off 2 bases at V and 7 bases at J, with 8 bases between the two ends. CDR3 in DNA: TGTGCCACCAGCAGACCGGGGTTCGGGGAGCTGTTTTTT. It yields the protein CATSRPGFGELFF.

The genes are TRBV12-3 or TRBV12-4 and TRBJ2-2; TRBD1 is a possible D gene (5 bases). Trimming pared 5 bases from V and 5 bases from J, leaving 12 bases between. The CDR3 totals 14 residues. The CDR3 region has the DNA TGTGCCAGCAGTCCCGACAGTCGTACCGGGGAGCTGTTTTTT. It codes for CASSPDSRTGELFF.

This clonotype showed up just once. The rearrangement uses TRBV27 and TRBJ2-3, with 9 bases that match TRBD1. Germline V lookup: CDR1 MNHEY, CDR2 SMNVEV (reference sequence). This CDR3 spans 15 amino acids. V lost 8 bases to trimming and J lost 4 bases; unmatched junction nucleotides: 10. The chain's CDR3 is CASGGTGYISDTQYF. DNA of the CDR3: TGTGCCAGCGGCGGGACAGGGTATATTTCAGATACGCAGTATTTT.

The rearrangement joins TRBV3-1 to TRBJ2-7; TRBD2 matches at 11 bases. The CDR3 totals 17 residues. With V trimmed by 0 bases and J by 5 bases, 9 bases remained unmatched. Germline V lookup: CDR1 LGHDT, CDR2 YNNKEL (reference sequence). CDR3 residues: CASSQEYRLAGWHEQYF. In DNA, the CDR3 is TGTGCCAGCAGCCAAGAATATCGACTAGCGGGGTGGCACGAGCAGTACTTC.

The table lists this clonotype with a count of one. The chain uses TRBV29-1 and TRBJ2-3; maybe TRBD2 (6 bases). The CDR3 has 14 amino acids. V lost 4 bases and J lost 5, with 16 bases in between. From germline, CDR1 is SQVTM and CDR2 ANQGSEA. As DNA, the CDR3 is TGCAGCGTTGTAGGTTGGGGGGTCGAAGATACGCAGTATTTT. Protein product: CSVVGWGVEDTQYF.

V is TRBV7-9 and J is TRBJ1-5, with a possible D match to TRBD1 (5 bases). The CDR3 runs 15 residues. The germline V and J ends were trimmed by 5 bases and 2 bases, with 13 bases remaining between them. Germline V gene sequence: CDR1 SEHNR, CDR2 FQNEAQ (reference sequence). The CDR3 reads CASSVGRVGNQPQHF. For the CDR3, the DNA is TGTGCCAGCAGCGTGGGGCGGGTAGGCAATCAGCCCCAGCATTTT. The entire variable domain, with the rest obtained from reference TRBV7-9 and TRBJ1-5, is as follows: DTGVSQNPRHKITKRGQNVTFRCDPISEHNRLYWYRQTLGQGPEFLTYFQNEAQLEKSRLLSDRFSAERPKGSFSTLEIQRTEQGDSAMYLCASSVGRVGNQPQHFGDGTRLSIL.

The CDR3 sequence: CAILRDGDSALHF. Written as DNA, the CDR3 is TGTGCCATACTCCGGGACGGGGATTCGGCCCTCCACTTT. The chain links TRBV10-3 to TRBJ1-6, with a weak D call TRBD1 (5 bases). The ends were cut back, 9 bases at V and 14 bases at J, with 20 bases in the middle. The CDR3 length is 13 residues. The germline V gene encodes CDR1 ENHRY and CDR2 SYGVKD.

This clonotype was found once. The chain uses TRBV27 and TRBJ2-1; D is possibly TRBD1 or TRBD2 (6 bases each). V dropped 5 bases and J dropped 4 bases, with 18 bases sitting between them. This CDR3 spans 16 amino acids. Germline-derived CDR1 and CDR2 are MNHEY and SMNVEV (reference sequence). CDR3 DNA sequence: TGTGCCAGCAGTCAGAGGGGGGACCTCCCATACAATGAGCAGTTCTTC. It encodes CASSQRGDLPYNEQFF.

The chain employs TRBV25-1 and TRBJ2-1; a possible D gene is TRBD2 (6 bases). The germline CDR1 and CDR2 sequences are MGHDK and SYGVNS. There are 11 residues in the CDR3. V was trimmed by 6 bases and J by 8 bases, leaving 8 bases between them. CDR3 in DNA: TGTGCCAGCAGAACTAGCTATGAGCAGTTCTTC. It encodes CASRTSYEQFF. The full variable domain, completed using reference TRBV25-1 and TRBJ2-1, is EADIYQTPRYLVIGTGKKITLECSQTMGHDKMYWYQQDPGMELHLIHYSYGVNSTEKGDLSSESTVSRIRTEHFPLTLESARPSHTSQYLCASRTSYEQFFGPGTRLTVL.

V usage is TRBV19 and J usage is TRBJ1-1; D gene ambiguous. There are 12 residues in the CDR3. V shed 4 bases and J shed 8 bases, with 11 bases lying between them. Germline lookup yields CDR1 LNHDA and CDR2 SQIVND (reference sequence). The DNA of the CDR3 is TGTGCCAGTAGTAGTGGGCAGAACGAAGCTTTCTTT. This translates into CASSSGQNEAFF.

The chain carries TRBV27 and TRBJ2-7; possible D gene TRBD2, 6 bases. Trimming left V 4 bases short and J 3 bases short, with 16 bases between. The CDR3 loop spans 15 amino acids. Germline V gene lookup returns CDR1 MNHEY and CDR2 SMNVEV (reference sequence). The CDR3 region is CASSYTTLGGYEQYF. The CDR3 DNA reads TGTGCCAGCAGTTACACGACCCTGGGGGGCTACGAGCAGTACTTC.

This clonotype was seen a few times. The chain links TRBV12-3 or TRBV12-4 to TRBJ1-1; D not resolved. This CDR3 has 13 residues. Trimming cost V 3 bases and J 5 bases, with 10 bases left between them. The CDR3 loop is CASSLGVGTEAFF. As DNA, the CDR3 is TGTGCCAGCAGTTTGGGAGTGGGGACTGAAGCTTTCTTT.

The chain couples TRBV27 to TRBJ1-6; a weak D match, TRBD1 (6 bases). The CDR3 length is 15 residues. CDR1 MNHEY and CDR2 SMNVEV come from the germline V gene (reference sequence). V shed 6 bases and J shed 10 bases, with 19 bases lying between them. CDR3 sequence reads: CASSWSMGGMSPLHF. The CDR3 DNA sequence: TGTGCCAGCAGCTGGAGTATGGGGGGCATGTCACCCCTCCACTTT.

The V call is TRBV2, the J call TRBJ1-1; D gene unclear. The CDR3 has 11 amino acids. Germline V gene lookup returns CDR1 SNHLY and CDR2 FYNNEI. CDR3 in DNA: TGTGCTGCCCAAGGGAACACTGAAGCTTTCTTT. It specifies CAAQGNTEAFF.

The rearrangement links TRBV24-1 to TRBJ1-3; D gene unclear. Germline V lookup: CDR1 KGHDR, CDR2 SFDVKD. Trimming pared 5 bases from V and 3 bases from J, leaving 4 bases between. The CDR3 spans 12 residues. The CDR3 sequence: CATSADGNTIYF. In DNA, the CDR3 is TGTGCCACCAGTGCAGATGGAAACACCATATATTTT.